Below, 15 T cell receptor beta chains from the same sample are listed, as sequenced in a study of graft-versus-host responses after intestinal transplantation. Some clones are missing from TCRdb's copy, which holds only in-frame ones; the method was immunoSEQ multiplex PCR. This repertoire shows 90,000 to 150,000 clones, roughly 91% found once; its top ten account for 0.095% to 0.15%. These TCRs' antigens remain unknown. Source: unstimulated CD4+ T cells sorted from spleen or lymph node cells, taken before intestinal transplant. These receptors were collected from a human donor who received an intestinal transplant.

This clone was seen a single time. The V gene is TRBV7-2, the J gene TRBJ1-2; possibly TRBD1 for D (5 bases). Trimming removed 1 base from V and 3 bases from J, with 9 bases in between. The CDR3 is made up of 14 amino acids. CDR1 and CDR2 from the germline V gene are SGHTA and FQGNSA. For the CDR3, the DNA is TGTGCCAGCAGCTTAGTGGCGACAGACTATGGCTACACCTTC. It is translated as CASSLVATDYGYTF.

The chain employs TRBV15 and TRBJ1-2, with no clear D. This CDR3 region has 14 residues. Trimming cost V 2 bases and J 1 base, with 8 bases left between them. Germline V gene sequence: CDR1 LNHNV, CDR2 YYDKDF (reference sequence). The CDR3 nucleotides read TGTGCCACCAGCAGAACCGGCCTTAACTATGGCTACACCTTC. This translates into CATSRTGLNYGYTF.

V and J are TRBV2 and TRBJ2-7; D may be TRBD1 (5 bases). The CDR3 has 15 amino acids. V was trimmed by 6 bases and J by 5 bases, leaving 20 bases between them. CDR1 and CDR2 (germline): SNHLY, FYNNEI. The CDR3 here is CASSPLPRQTDEQYF. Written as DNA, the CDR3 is TGTGCCAGCAGCCCGCTACCCCGACAGACGGACGAGCAGTACTTC.

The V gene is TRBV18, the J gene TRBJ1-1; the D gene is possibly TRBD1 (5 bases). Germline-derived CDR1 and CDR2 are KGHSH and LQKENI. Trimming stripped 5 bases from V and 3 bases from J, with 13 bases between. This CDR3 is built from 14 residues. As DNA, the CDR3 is TGTGCCAGCTCATCCGAAACAGGCTACACTGAAGCTTTCTTT. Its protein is CASSSETGYTEAFF.

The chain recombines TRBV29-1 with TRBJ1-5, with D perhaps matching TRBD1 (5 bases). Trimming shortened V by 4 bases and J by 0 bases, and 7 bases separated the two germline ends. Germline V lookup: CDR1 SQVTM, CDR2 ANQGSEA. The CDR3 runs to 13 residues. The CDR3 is CSVAGGSNQPQHF. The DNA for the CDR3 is TGCAGCGTTGCGGGGGGTAGCAATCAGCCCCAGCATTTT.

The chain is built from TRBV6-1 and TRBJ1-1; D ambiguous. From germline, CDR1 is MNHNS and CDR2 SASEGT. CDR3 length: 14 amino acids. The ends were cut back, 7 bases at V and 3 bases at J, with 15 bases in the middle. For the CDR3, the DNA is TGTGCCAGCATTCGGAAGAGGGAGCACACTGAAGCTTTCTTT. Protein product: CASIRKREHTEAFF.

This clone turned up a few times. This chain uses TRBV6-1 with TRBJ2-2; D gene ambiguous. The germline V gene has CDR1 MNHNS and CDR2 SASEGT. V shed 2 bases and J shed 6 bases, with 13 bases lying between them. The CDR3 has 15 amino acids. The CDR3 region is CASSEYFDVAGELFF. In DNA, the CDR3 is TGTGCCAGCAGTGAATACTTTGATGTAGCCGGGGAGCTGTTTTTT.

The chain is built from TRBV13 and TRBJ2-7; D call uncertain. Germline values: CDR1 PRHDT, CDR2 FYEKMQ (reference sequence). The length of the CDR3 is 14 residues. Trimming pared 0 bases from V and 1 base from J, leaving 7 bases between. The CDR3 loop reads CASSLGLGSYEQYF. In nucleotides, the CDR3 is TGTGCCAGCAGCTTAGGCCTAGGATCCTACGAGCAGTACTTC.

In DNA form, the CDR3 reads TGTGCCAGCAGTGAACGGGGGGCTAACTATGGCTACACCTTC. The encoded protein is CASSERGANYGYTF. This chain uses TRBV2 with TRBJ1-2; the D gene is possibly TRBD1 (5 bases). The germline gives CDR1 SNHLY, CDR2 FYNNEI. This CDR3 has 14 amino acids. V lost 2 bases, J lost 0 bases, and 7 bases lay in between.

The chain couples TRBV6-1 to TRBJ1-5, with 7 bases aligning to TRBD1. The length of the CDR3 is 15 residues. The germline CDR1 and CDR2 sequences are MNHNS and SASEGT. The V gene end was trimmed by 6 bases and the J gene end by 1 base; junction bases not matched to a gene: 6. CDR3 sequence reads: CASSKDRRSNQPQHF. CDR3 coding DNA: TGTGCCAGCAGCAAGGACAGGCGGAGCAATCAGCCCCAGCATTTT.

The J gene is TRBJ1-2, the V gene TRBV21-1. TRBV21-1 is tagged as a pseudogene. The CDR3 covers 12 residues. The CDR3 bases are TGTGCCAGCGGGGGAGCTAACTATGGCTACACCTTC. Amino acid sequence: CASGGANYGYTF.

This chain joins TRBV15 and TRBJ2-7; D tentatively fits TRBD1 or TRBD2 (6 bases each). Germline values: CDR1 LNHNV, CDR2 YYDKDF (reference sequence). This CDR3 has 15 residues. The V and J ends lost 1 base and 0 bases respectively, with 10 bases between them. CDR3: CATSRAEGGSYEQYF. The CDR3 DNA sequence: TGTGCCACCAGCAGAGCCGAGGGGGGCTCCTACGAGCAGTACTTC.

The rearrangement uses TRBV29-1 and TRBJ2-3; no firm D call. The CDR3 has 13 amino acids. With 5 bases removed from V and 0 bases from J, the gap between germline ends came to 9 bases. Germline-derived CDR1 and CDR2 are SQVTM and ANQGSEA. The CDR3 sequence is CSVRVFSTDTQYF. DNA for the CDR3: TGCAGCGTTCGGGTATTTAGCACAGATACGCAGTATTTT.

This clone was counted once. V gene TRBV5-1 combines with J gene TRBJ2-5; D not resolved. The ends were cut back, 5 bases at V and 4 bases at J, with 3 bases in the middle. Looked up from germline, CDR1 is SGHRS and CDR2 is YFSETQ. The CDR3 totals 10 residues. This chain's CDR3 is CASSGETQYF. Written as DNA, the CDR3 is TGCGCCAGCAGTGGAGAGACCCAGTACTTC.

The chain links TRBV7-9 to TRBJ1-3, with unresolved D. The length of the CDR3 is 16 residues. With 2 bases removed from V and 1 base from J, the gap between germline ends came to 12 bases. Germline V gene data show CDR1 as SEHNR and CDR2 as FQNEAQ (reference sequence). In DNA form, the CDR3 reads TGTGCCAGCAGCTTAAGGTTGAGCTTGTCTGGAAACACCATATATTTT. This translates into CASSLRLSLSGNTIYF.